The 10 T cell receptor beta chains reported below all come from one sample, sequenced in a study of T cell clonality in common variable immunodeficiency. Study conclusions and caveats: In common variable immunodeficiency, TCR beta chains reportedly carried fewer deletions and N-nucleotide insertions.

Data came from immunoSEQ multiplex PCR; TCRdb stores just in-frame clones and leaves some out. The table lists about 14,000 clones, with no singletons. No antigen has been assigned to these receptors. Source material: peripheral blood mononuclear cells. Source of these receptors: a human donor with common variable immunodeficiency.

On this clone: Read sequence stops 3 residues before the CDR3 end, and the germline J gene provides the missing end. V is TRBV18 and J is TRBJ2-7, with 11 positions matching TRBD1. V lost 0 bases, J lost 3 bases, and 4 bases stayed unmatched. The length of the CDR3 is 16 residues. Germline V gene data show CDR1 as KGHSH and CDR2 as LQKENI. CDR3 amino acids: CASSPPGTGGYYEQYF. The part of the CDR3 DNA that was read is TGTGCCAGCTCACCACCGGGGACAGGGGGATACTACGAG. The full variable domain, in which reference TRBV18 and TRBJ2-7 provide the parts outside the CDR3, is NAGVMQNPRHLVRRRGQEARLRCSPMKGHSHVYWYRQLPEEGLKFMVYLQKENIIDESGMPKERFSAEFPKEGPSILRIQQVVRGDSAAYFCASSPPGTGGYYEQYFGPGTRLTVT.

This clone was seen a few times. Read data end 3 residues before the CDR3 end; the end is taken from the germline J gene. The V and J genes are TRBV7-2 and TRBJ1-4; TRBD1 matches 7 bases. Per the germline V gene, CDR1 is SGHTA and CDR2 is FQGNSA. V lost 6 bases to trimming and J lost 3 bases; unmatched junction nucleotides: 4. There are 14 residues in the CDR3. The CDR3 DNA, read in part, is TGTGCCAGCAGACCTACAGGGGCTAATGAAAAA. It yields the protein CASRPTGANEK. The full-length CDR3 reads as CASRPTGANEKLFF.

A word on this clone: Sequencing ends 3 residues short of the CDR3 end; the germline J gene provides the rest. V usage is TRBV7-9 and J usage is TRBJ2-3, with TRBD2 identical over 7 bases. The CDR3 runs to 15 residues. V lost 5 bases to trimming and J lost 6 bases; unmatched junction nucleotides: 11. Germline V gene data show CDR1 as SEHNR and CDR2 as FQNEAQ (reference sequence). Incomplete CDR3 DNA: TGTGCCAGCAGCCCGAGGGACTACCTCGGCGATACG. Encoded protein: CASSPRDYLGDT. The whole CDR3 is CASSPRDYLGDTQYF.

Regarding this clone: The CDR3 end lies 3 residues beyond the end of the read and is filled in from the germline J gene. The V and J genes are TRBV18 and TRBJ2-1; 7 bases match TRBD2. The CDR3 is 14 residues long. The junction had 10 bases not matched to a gene; V was cut back by 10 bases and J by 4 bases. Germline CDR1 is KGHSH and CDR2 is LQKENI. The DNA read from the CDR3 is TGTGCCACCAATATCTTAGCGGGTTACAATGAG. Its translation is CATNILAGYNE. The complete CDR3 protein is CATNILAGYNEQFF.

This clone appeared a few times. The read ends 3 residues early relative to the CDR3; the germline J gene fills the gap. The V call is TRBV19, the J call TRBJ2-5; 11 bases are shared with TRBD1. The CDR3 runs to 15 residues. V trimming: 9 bases; J trimming: 2 bases; junction bases outside the gene matches: 8. Germline CDR1 reads LNHDA; CDR2 reads SQIVND (reference sequence). The CDR3 DNA, read in part, is TGTGCCAGCCACCCCCGGGACAGGGGGCAAGAGACC. Its protein is CASHPRDRGQET. The entire CDR3 protein is CASHPRDRGQETQYF.

Notes on this clone: Read sequence stops 3 residues before the CDR3 end, and the germline J gene provides the missing end. The chain employs TRBV7-2 and TRBJ1-1; 11 bases align to TRBD1. Germline lookup yields CDR1 SGHTA and CDR2 FQGNSA. The CDR3 runs to 15 residues. With V trimmed by 3 bases and J by 7 bases, 7 bases remained unmatched. The sequenced part of the CDR3 DNA is TGTGCCAGCAGCTTGTTCGGACAGGGGGCGTTTGAA. Translated: CASSLFGQGAFE. Given in full, the CDR3 is CASSLFGQGAFEAFF. The full variable domain, with the rest looked up from reference TRBV7-2 and TRBJ1-1, is GAGVSQSPSNKVTEKGKDVELRCDPISGHTALYWYRQSLGQGLEFLIYFQGNSAPDKSGLPSDRFSAERTGGSVSTLTIQRTQQEDSAVYLCASSLFGQGAFEAFFGQGTRLTVV.

About this clone: The read ends 3 residues early relative to the CDR3; the germline J gene fills the gap. This chain joins TRBV19 and TRBJ1-2; 9 bases line up with TRBD1. CDR1 is LNHDA, CDR2 SQIVND, per germline (reference sequence). Losses at the gene ends were 6 bases for V and 6 bases for J; bases not matched to a gene: 5. The CDR3 is 13 amino acids. The CDR3 bases that were read are TGTGCCAGTAGCTTACAGGGGGCCGATGGC. Protein: CASSLQGADG. In full, the CDR3 reads CASSLQGADGYTF.

This clone turned up a few times. One junction end does not reproduce the germline sequence, and a read error may be involved. The missing CDR3 end, 3 residues past where the read stops, is filled in from the germline J gene. The chain links TRBV7-3 to TRBJ2-3, with 11 bases aligning to TRBD2. The CDR3 sequence is 22 residues long. Germline CDR1 and CDR2: SGHTA and FQGTGA. CDR3 DNA, as far as it was read: TGTGCCAGCAGCCTAACTACTTCCCGCCTAGCGGGGGGCTTTTATGGCACAGATACG. Protein sequence: CASSLTTSRLAGGFYGTDT. The whole CDR3 sequence is CASSLTTSRLAGGFYGTDTQYF.

Within the sample, this clone is medium-sized. The CDR3 goes on 3 residues after the read ends, and that part is filled in from the germline J gene. The V and J genes are TRBV10-1 and TRBJ2-4; TRBD2 matches 8 bases. This CDR3 is built from 17 residues. The germline gives CDR1 WNHNN, CDR2 SYGVQD (reference sequence). With 4 bases clipped from V and 6 bases from J, the junction kept 14 bases outside the gene matches. The CDR3 reads CASSAAGGPKNRNIQYF. The sequenced part of the CDR3 DNA is TGCGCCAGCAGTGCGGCGGGGGGACCCAAAAACCGAAACATT.

In its sample, this clone was seen a few times. The read terminates 3 residues ahead of where the CDR3 ends, so the germline J gene completes it. The V call is TRBV7-9, the J call TRBJ2-1; D might be TRBD1 or TRBD2, each matching 5 bases. The V gene lost 1 base and the J gene lost 1 base, with 8 bases spanning the gap. This CDR3 contains 15 residues. Germline values: CDR1 SEHNR, CDR2 FQNEAQ (reference sequence). The sequenced part of the CDR3 DNA is TGTGCCAGCAGCTTAGGAGGGGTGTCCTACAATGAG. Its translation is CASSLGGVSYNE. The CDR3 in full is CASSLGGVSYNEQFF.